This T cell receptor (beta chain) was identified in a study of blood T cell repertoires in COVID-19. The wider study: COVID-19 samples collected from the United States, Italy and Spain covered acute and convalescent phases. PBMCs, B-cell-depleted T cells, or T cells were the source of the cDNA or gDNA that made up the material.

Trimming took off 6 bases at V and 6 bases at J, with 10 bases between the two ends. The CDR3 extends over 12 amino acids. Per the study methods: Nucleated cell counts were estimated from reference gene primer amplification. The assay was immunoSEQ multiplex PCR, and TCRdb's table has in-frame clones only and misses some. V and J calls and clone size are as listed in that table; D and trimming were resolved from the DNA. This sample has about 84,000 clones; 65% to 85% occur once, and the top ten carry 25% to 30%. The sample consisted of peripheral blood. The gene calls are TRBV12-3 or TRBV12-4 and TRBJ2-3; weak D call: TRBD1 (6 bases). The receptor's source is an elderly woman with acute or convalescent COVID-19. Here the CDR3 reads CASRRQVDTQYF. The CDR3 coding sequence is TGTGCCAGCAGAAGACAGGTTGATACGCAGTATTTT.